This T cell receptor beta chain is drawn from a study of PD-L1 blockade in urothelial cancer. Time point described: pretreatment peripheral blood. V lost 2 bases and J 5 bases, leaving 14 bases between the germline ends. This CDR3 has 15 residues. Germline V CDR1 and CDR2: KGHSH, LQKENI. The protocol was immunoSEQ multiplex PCR, while the TCRdb copy is restricted to in-frame clones and leaves out a portion. This sample has about 50,000 clones, with 85% to 90% found just once. The source material was PBMCs, sampled around atezolizumab (anti-PD-L1) treatment. This sequence joins TRBV18 and TRBJ2-3, with D unclear. This TCR came from a man in his 60s with urothelial cancer. CDR3 DNA sequence: TGTGCCAGCTCACCATCTCTTAGTTCGGGAGATACGCAGTATTTT. Amino acid sequence: CASSPSLSSGDTQYF.